This T cell receptor beta chain originates from a study of STAT3 mutations in large granular lymphocyte leukemia. Deletions cut 5 bases from V and 5 bases from J, with 14 bases between. The CDR3 has 14 amino acids. Germline values: CDR1 SGHVS, CDR2 FQNEAQ. Of note for this clone: Its antigen is not identified.

Some clones are missing from TCRdb's copy, which holds only in-frame ones; the method was immunoSEQ multiplex PCR. Among 2,000 to 2,500 clones listed, approximately 55% were seen once. Findings of the study overall: In several patients, dominant TCR clone burden exceeded STAT3 mutant burden. At least one immunodominant TCR beta clonotype appeared in every T-cell large granular lymphocyte leukemia patient. Differing intervals and regimens complicate linking therapy response to clone burden. In some patients, a small highly pathogenic clone possibly went undetected.

Input material: peripheral blood mononuclear cells. This receptor was obtained from a man aged 55 to 70 with T-cell large granular lymphocyte leukemia. Some clones in this sample may be carry-over from other donors' samples. This rearrangement joins TRBV7-8 to TRBJ2-3; possible D gene TRBD2, 6 bases. CDR3 loop: CASSRDSSRDTQYF. The DNA of the CDR3 is TGTGCCAGCAGCCGGGACTCGTCTAGAGATACGCAGTATTTT.